Each of the 29 T cell receptor beta chains below was sequenced from the same sample in a study of blood T cells in healthy people across ages. The use of a sample-barcoded 5' primer and a J-beta primer mix characterized a second PCR of roughly 7 to 11 cycles. A single record per CDR3 protein comes from TCRdb applying MiXCR to the 5' RACE reads. The table has 1.8 million or so distinct CDR3 sequences, 35% to 50% seen once; the top ten hold 23%. Sequencing was performed on blood. These receptors were obtained from a human donor in good health.

The chain is built from TRBV28 and TRBJ1-5; tentative D call: TRBD1 (5 bases). V gave up 9 bases and J gave up 0 bases, with 15 bases separating them. The CDR3 is 15 residues long. Germline loops: CDR1 MDHEN, CDR2 SYDVKM. For the CDR3, the DNA is TGTGCCAGTATTCCGGGGGAGTATAGCAATCAGCCCCAGCATTTT. Its translation: CASIPGEYSNQPQHF. Full variable domain (missing parts from reference TRBV28 and TRBJ1-5): DVKVTQSSRYLVKRTGEKVFLECVQDMDHENMFWYRQDPGLGLRLIYFSYDVKMKEKGDIPEGYSVSREKKERFSLILESASTNQTSMYLCASIPGEYSNQPQHFGDGTRLSIL.

This chain links TRBV3-1 with TRBJ1-4, with 8 bases that match TRBD1. The CDR3 loop spans 14 amino acids. V trimming: 7 bases; J trimming: 5 bases; junction bases outside the gene matches: 6. Germline loops: CDR1 LGHDT, CDR2 YNNKEL (reference sequence). CDR3 loop: CASTRGQENEKLFF. The DNA of the CDR3 is TGTGCCAGCACCAGGGGACAGGAAAATGAAAAACTGTTTTTT.

The gene calls are TRBV28 and TRBJ1-2; D call uncertain. Germline CDR1 is MDHEN and CDR2 is SYDVKM. This CDR3 has 15 residues. V was clipped by 2 bases and J by 0 bases, with 10 bases between them. CDR3 loop: CASSLIARPNYGYTF. In nucleotides, the CDR3 is TGTGCCAGCAGTTTAATTGCCAGGCCTAACTATGGCTACACCTTC.

There are a few counts of this clonotype. The chain uses TRBV4-3 and TRBJ2-1; weak D call: TRBD1 (6 bases). This CDR3 contains 16 residues. Germline values: CDR1 LGHNA, CDR2 YSLEER. V shed 3 bases and J shed 9 bases, with 21 bases lying between them. The CDR3 bases are TGCGCCAGCAGCCAGAACCTCCGCCAGGGGTATGGTGAGCAGTTCTTC. Protein sequence: CASSQNLRQGYGEQFF.

The rearrangement joins TRBV18 to TRBJ2-3; D is uncertain. Deletions cut 2 bases from V and 0 bases from J, with 6 bases between. Germline V gives CDR1 KGHSH, CDR2 LQKENI. The CDR3 totals 14 residues. CDR3 protein: CASSPKTSTDTQYF. CDR3 DNA: TGTGCCAGCTCACCAAAGACTAGCACAGATACGCAGTATTTT.

This clonotype has just a few counts. This chain joins TRBV5-6 and TRBJ2-1; 7 bases map to TRBD1. From germline, CDR1 is SGHDT and CDR2 YYEEEE. The ends lost 2 bases at V and 4 bases at J; junction bases unmatched: 9. The CDR3 runs 16 residues. Here the CDR3 DNA reads TGTGCCAGCAGCTTTGAAACGGCCAGGGGGTACAATGAGCAGTTCTTC. This sequence encodes CASSFETARGYNEQFF.

This chain links TRBV27 with TRBJ1-1; D may be TRBD1 (5 bases). The V and J ends lost 1 base and 4 bases respectively, with 10 bases between them. Germline-derived CDR1 and CDR2 are MNHEY and SMNVEV (reference sequence). This CDR3 has 14 amino acids. The CDR3 nucleotides are TGTGCCAGCAGTTTATTAGCAGGGCCCACTGAAGCTTTCTTT. Translation gives CASSLLAGPTEAFF.

CDR3: CASIQGNSYNEQFF. CDR3 sequence (DNA): TGTGCCAGCATACAGGGGAACTCCTACAATGAGCAGTTCTTC. This chain connects TRBV2 to TRBJ2-1; 7 nucleotides agree with TRBD1. CDR1 and CDR2 from the germline V gene are SNHLY and FYNNEI. The J segment lost 0 bases and the V segment lost 7 bases, leaving 3 bases of the junction unmatched. The CDR3 has 14 amino acids.

The chain is built from TRBV4-1 and TRBJ2-7; a weak D match, TRBD1 (6 bases). Germline lookup yields CDR1 MGHRA and CDR2 YSYEKL. With 1 base removed from V and 3 bases from J, the gap between germline ends came to 13 bases. CDR3 length equals 15 residues. The CDR3 protein is CASSQVMGQNYEQYF. The DNA of the CDR3 is TGCGCCAGCAGCCAAGTGATGGGACAAAACTACGAGCAGTACTTC.

The J gene is TRBJ2-7, the V gene TRBV7-8, with D maybe TRBD2 (5 bases). The CDR3 covers 14 residues. Germline V gene data show CDR1 as SGHVS and CDR2 as FQNEAQ. V was shortened by 0 bases and J by 3 bases, with 9 bases between the two germline ends. CDR3 DNA sequence: TGTGCCAGCAGCTTAGCTCGGGCGGGCTACGAGCAGTACTTC. As protein: CASSLARAGYEQYF.

The rearrangement links TRBV2 to TRBJ1-6; D perhaps matches TRBD1 (5 bases). In germline, CDR1 is SNHLY, CDR2 FYNNEI. The ends were cut back, 7 bases at V and 8 bases at J, with 15 bases in the middle. The CDR3 has 14 amino acids. Here the CDR3 reads CASTGPSRDSPLHF. The CDR3 DNA is TGTGCCAGCACGGGACCCTCAAGAGATTCACCCCTCCACTTT. The entire variable domain, with the rest obtained from reference TRBV2 and TRBJ1-6, is as follows: EPEVTQTPSHQVTQMGQEVILRCVPISNHLYFYWYRQILGQKVEFLVSFYNNEISEKSEIFDDQFSVERPDGSNFTLKIRSTKLEDSAMYFCASTGPSRDSPLHFGNGTRLTVT.

This sequence joins TRBV11-1 and TRBJ1-2; maybe TRBD1 (6 bases). Trimming removed 5 bases at V and 0 bases at J, with 22 bases between. The CDR3 has 18 residues. CDR1 is SGHAT, CDR2 FQDESV, per germline (reference sequence). This CDR3 is CASSLGQLYPFANYGYTF. CDR3 nucleotide sequence: TGTGCCAGCAGCCTCGGACAGCTTTATCCCTTTGCTAACTATGGCTACACCTTC.

This clonotype came up a few times. The chain links TRBV7-2 to TRBJ2-5; TRBD1 matches at 8 bases. The CDR3 extends over 15 amino acids. The J segment lost 4 bases and the V segment lost 2 bases, leaving 6 bases of the junction unmatched. Germline-derived CDR1 and CDR2 are SGHTA and FQGNSA. In DNA form, the CDR3 reads TGTGCCAGCAGCTTATCAGGGGGCGTGGGAGAGACCCAGTACTTC. Its protein is CASSLSGGVGETQYF.

This clonotype was seen only a few times. This chain links TRBV27 with TRBJ1-4; no reliable D call. Germline V CDR1 and CDR2: MNHEY, SMNVEV (reference sequence). The germline V and J ends were trimmed by 0 bases and 3 bases, with 8 bases remaining between them. This CDR3 has 15 amino acids. The CDR3 reads CASSLSYGPNEKLFF. The CDR3 DNA sequence: TGTGCCAGCAGTTTATCGTATGGTCCTAATGAAAAACTGTTTTTT.

The V gene is TRBV7-2, the J gene TRBJ1-5, with D possibly TRBD1 on 6 matching bases. Trimming took 2 bases from V and 6 from J, leaving 14 bases between them. This CDR3 is built from 15 residues. Germline V CDR1 and CDR2: SGHTA, FQGNSA. In DNA, the CDR3 is TGTGCCAGCAGCTTATTTTTGGGGGCTACTCAGCCCCAGCATTTT. Protein: CASSLFLGATQPQHF. Using reference TRBV7-2 and TRBJ1-5 for the parts outside the CDR3, the full variable domain is GAGVSQSPSNKVTEKGKDVELRCDPISGHTALYWYRQSLGQGLEFLIYFQGNSAPDKSGLPSDRFSAERTGGSVSTLTIQRTQQEDSAVYLCASSLFLGATQPQHFGDGTRLSIL.

This clonotype was counted only a few times. The chain uses TRBV7-2 and TRBJ1-2; D may be TRBD1 (6 bases). Germline CDR1 reads SGHTA; CDR2 reads FQGNSA. Trimming cost V 3 bases and J 3 bases, with 14 bases left between them. The CDR3 consists of 15 residues. CDR3 region: CASSFRGGGDYGYTF. The CDR3 nucleotides read TGTGCCAGCAGCTTTCGAGGAGGGGGGGACTATGGCTACACCTTC.

The chain combines TRBV20-1 with TRBJ1-6; TRBD1 matches at 7 bases. V shed 6 bases, J shed 9 bases, and the junction held 5 bases outside the gene matches. In germline, CDR1 is DFQATT, CDR2 SNEGSKA (reference sequence). This CDR3 region has 12 residues. DNA for the CDR3: TGCAGTGCCACAGGGGCGACTTCACCCCTCCACTTT. Its protein product is CSATGATSPLHF.

This clonotype was seen more than once but under ten times. The CDR3 DNA is TGTGCCAGCAGTCTAAACCGGGACATACCAAGAGCTTTCTTT. Translated: CASSLNRDIPRAFF. This sequence joins TRBV6-2 or TRBV6-3 and TRBJ1-1, with D possibly matching TRBD1 (6 bases). Germline assignment: CDR1 MNHEY and CDR2 SVGEGT. This CDR3 comprises 14 residues. Trimming pared 5 bases from V and 10 bases from J, leaving 20 bases between.

The V gene is TRBV27, the J gene TRBJ1-5, with TRBD1 matching over 9 bases. The CDR3 runs to 16 residues. Germline assignment: CDR1 MNHEY and CDR2 SMNVEV (reference sequence). The V and J ends lost 4 bases and 5 bases, in that order; junction bases with no gene match: 9. DNA for the CDR3: TGTGCCAGCAGTTCCATGACAGGGGGAGGAGATCAGCCCCAGCATTTT. Its translation is CASSSMTGGGDQPQHF.

This chain links TRBV6-5 with TRBJ1-4; D call uncertain. Germline V CDR1 and CDR2: MNHEY, SVGAGI. V was clipped by 2 bases and J by 0 bases, with 7 bases between them. CDR3 size: 15 residues. This CDR3 reads CASSYKGTTNEKLFF. Written as DNA, the CDR3 is TGTGCCAGCAGTTACAAGGGAACAACTAATGAAAAACTGTTTTTT.

In this sample, this clonotype turned up once. The CDR3 DNA follows: TGCGCCAGCAGCATGGAGGTGGGGAATTCACCCCTCCACTTT. Translation: CASSMEVGNSPLHF. The chain is built from TRBV5-1 and TRBJ1-6; D is undetermined. In germline, CDR1 is SGHRS, CDR2 YFSETQ. The CDR3 is made up of 14 amino acids. V lost 4 bases and J lost 7, with 12 bases in between.

This clonotype came up many times. The chain recombines TRBV12-3 or TRBV12-4 with TRBJ1-2, with a tentative D call TRBD1 (5 bases). The CDR3 sequence is 12 residues long. V was shortened by 3 bases and J by 4 bases, with 6 bases between the two germline ends. CDR3 in DNA: TGTGCCAGCAGTTTTGGGGGCTATGGCTACACCTTC. It codes for CASSFGGYGYTF.

This clonotype was seen a few times. The chain combines TRBV6-2 or TRBV6-3 with TRBJ1-4; no firm D call. Looked up from germline, CDR1 is MNHEY and CDR2 is SVGEGT. The V gene lost 2 bases and the J gene lost 12 bases, with 7 bases spanning the gap. This CDR3 spans 11 amino acids. The CDR3 region has the DNA TGTGCCAGCAGTTACCAGCGACAACTGTTTTTT. Protein: CASSYQRQLFF.

This clonotype showed up just a few times. The V call is TRBV4-1, the J call TRBJ1-2; TRBD1 might be the D (5 bases). The CDR3 runs 14 residues. Trimming took 5 bases from V and 8 from J, leaving 18 bases between them. Germline-derived CDR1 and CDR2 are MGHRA and YSYEKL. For the CDR3, the DNA is TGCGCCAGCAGCTCCGGGGAGGGGATCGGAGGCTACACCTTC. Protein product: CASSSGEGIGGYTF.

The chain couples TRBV4-1 to TRBJ1-1; no definite D call. The CDR3 length is 15 residues. Germline assignment: CDR1 MGHRA and CDR2 YSYEKL. Trimming cost V 2 bases and J 0 bases, with 10 bases left between them. The CDR3 loop is CASSQRTPLNTEAFF. The CDR3 DNA reads TGCGCCAGCAGCCAAAGAACACCCCTGAACACTGAAGCTTTCTTT.

The table lists this clonotype with many counts. The chain uses TRBV27 and TRBJ1-2; tentative D call: TRBD1 (6 bases). From germline, CDR1 is MNHEY and CDR2 SMNVEV (reference sequence). This CDR3 region has 13 residues. Trimming took off 5 bases at V and 4 bases at J, with 11 bases between the two ends. CDR3 sequence (DNA): TGTGCCAGCAGTCCAACAGGGTTCTATGGCTACACCTTC. This translates into CASSPTGFYGYTF.

In this sample, this clonotype turned up many times. The chain links TRBV7-2 to TRBJ2-6; D is unclear. Germline V gives CDR1 SGHTA, CDR2 FQGNSA. CDR3 length: 13 amino acids. V gave up 6 bases and J gave up 2 bases, with 5 bases separating them. The CDR3 region is CASRFTGANVLTF. DNA of the CDR3: TGTGCCAGCAGGTTCACTGGGGCCAACGTCCTGACTTTC.

CDR3 bases: TGTGCCAGCAGCCAAAATTTGGCACAGGGGGTATACAATGAGCAGTTCTTC. Residues: CASSQNLAQGVYNEQFF. The chain combines TRBV4-2 with TRBJ2-1; 8 bases fit TRBD1. Per the germline V gene, CDR1 is LGHNA and CDR2 is YNFKEQ. The CDR3 extends over 17 amino acids. The V and J ends lost 2 bases and 4 bases, in that order; junction bases with no gene match: 10.

The chain uses TRBV12-3 or TRBV12-4 and TRBJ2-3; 7 bases line up with TRBD1. The CDR3 length is 15 residues. Trimming removed 2 bases from V and 2 bases from J; junction bases left unmatched: 4. This chain's CDR3 is CASSLTDRSTDTQYF. DNA of the CDR3: TGTGCCAGCAGTTTAACGGACAGGTCCACAGATACGCAGTATTTT.